Presented here are 22 T cell receptor beta chains from one specimen sequenced in a study of identical twins. MiXCR, run by TCRdb on the 5' RACE reads, gives a single entry per CDR3 protein. This table has 300,000 to 400,000 distinct CDR3 sequences, roughly an eighth appearing once. The same sample was also used in a study of yellow fever vaccine responses in identical twins.

Sequencing was performed on CD8+ T cells sorted from blood. The receptors were sampled from a woman younger than 35 in good health.

The chain employs TRBV7-6 and TRBJ1-5; the D is unclear. The CDR3 runs 13 residues. Germline CDR1 reads SGHVS; CDR2 reads FNYEAQ. Trimming took 5 bases from V and 6 from J, leaving 11 bases between them. The CDR3 DNA reads as TGTGCCAGCAGCCCCCCATCGGGTCAGCCCCAGCATTTT. Amino acid sequence: CASSPPSGQPQHF.

This clonotype was seen a few times. CDR3 in DNA: TGTGCCAGCAGTACCGGACAGGGTGATTACAATGAGCAGTTCTTC. Translation: CASSTGQGDYNEQFF. The gene calls are TRBV27 and TRBJ2-1; TRBD1 aligns across 8 bases. V was pared by 5 bases and J by 4 bases, with 7 bases of the junction left unmatched. The CDR3 loop spans 15 amino acids. Germline loops: CDR1 MNHEY, CDR2 SMNVEV (reference sequence).

The V call is TRBV12-3 or TRBV12-4, the J call TRBJ2-3; 14 bases align to TRBD2. The V and J ends lost 5 bases and 4 bases, in that order; junction bases with no gene match: 17. CDR3 size: 20 residues. CDR3 protein: CASSPNIGGTSGSSPDTQYF. The CDR3 bases are TGTGCCAGCAGTCCAAACATAGGTGGGACTAGCGGGAGTTCGCCAGATACGCAGTATTTT.

This rearrangement joins TRBV20-1 to TRBJ1-1; D unclear. V dropped 4 bases and J dropped 5 bases, with 8 bases sitting between them. CDR1 DFQATT and CDR2 SNEGSKA come from the germline V gene (reference sequence). The CDR3 totals 11 residues. The CDR3 DNA follows: TGCAGTGCTACTCCCGGGACTGAAGCTTTCTTT. Its translation is CSATPGTEAFF.

This clonotype was recorded a few times. The chain joins TRBV20-1 to TRBJ2-7; D may be TRBD1 (6 bases). This CDR3 spans 14 amino acids. Trimming took 3 bases from V and 1 from J, leaving 13 bases between them. Germline values: CDR1 DFQATT, CDR2 SNEGSKA (reference sequence). The CDR3 loop is CSASDRRLSYEQYV. The CDR3 coding sequence is TGCAGTGCTAGTGACAGGCGTCTTTCCTACGAGCAGTACGTC.

This clonotype showed up just a few times. This chain uses TRBV5-1 with TRBJ2-1; D gene unclear. This CDR3 has 11 residues. Germline assignment: CDR1 SGHRS and CDR2 YFSETQ. The germline V and J ends were trimmed by 3 bases and 8 bases, with 6 bases remaining between them. The CDR3 bases are TGCGCCAGCAGCTGGAGCCATGAGCAGTTCTTC. Translated, it gives CASSWSHEQFF.

This chain uses TRBV27 with TRBJ2-7; 9 positions agree with TRBD1. The CDR3 extends over 16 amino acids. Germline assignment: CDR1 MNHEY and CDR2 SMNVEV (reference sequence). V dropped 6 bases and J dropped 3; count of bases not matched to a gene: 12. In DNA, the CDR3 is TGTGCCAGCAGGCACGAGGCACAGGGGGCGAGCTACGAGCAGTACTTC. This sequence encodes CASRHEAQGASYEQYF.

This clonotype was detected a few times. This chain joins TRBV27 and TRBJ2-1; a weak D match, TRBD1 (6 bases). The CDR3 loop spans 15 amino acids. The germline V gene encodes CDR1 MNHEY and CDR2 SMNVEV (reference sequence). Trimming shortened V by 0 bases and J by 6 bases, and 12 bases separated the two germline ends. As DNA, the CDR3 is TGTGCCAGCAGTTTATCCCTCGGACAGCCCAATGAGCAGTTCTTC. Protein product: CASSLSLGQPNEQFF.

This rearrangement joins TRBV29-1 to TRBJ1-1; possibly TRBD1 for D (5 bases). The CDR3 is made up of 14 amino acids. The V gene lost 6 bases and the J gene lost 4 bases, with 18 bases spanning the gap. Germline V gene sequence: CDR1 SQVTM, CDR2 ANQGSEA. The CDR3 spells CSVQPGQGGTEAFF. CDR3 DNA: TGCAGCGTCCAACCGGGGCAGGGAGGCACTGAAGCTTTCTTT.

There are a few counts of this clonotype. The V and J genes are TRBV12-3 or TRBV12-4 and TRBJ2-7; 8 positions match TRBD1. The V segment lost 7 bases and the J segment 5 bases; nucleotides outside the gene matches: 7. This CDR3 comprises 13 residues. CDR3 DNA sequence: TGTGCCAGCACCCGGACAGGGCACCACGAGCAGTACGTC. Its translation: CASTRTGHHEQYV.

This clonotype was seen more than once but under ten times. The chain carries TRBV2 and TRBJ1-5, with TRBD1 identical over 8 bases. The germline V gene encodes CDR1 SNHLY and CDR2 FYNNEI. J gave up 7 bases and V 1 base, and 9 bases lay outside the gene matches. CDR3 length: 16 amino acids. The CDR3 DNA follows: TGTGCCAGCAGTGAAGTGGCAGGGGGCGCGGGGCAGCCCCAGCATTTT. It yields the protein CASSEVAGGAGQPQHF.

V and J are TRBV19 and TRBJ1-1; possible D gene TRBD1, 5 bases. The CDR3 covers 16 residues. Germline assignment: CDR1 LNHDA and CDR2 SQIVND (reference sequence). V lost 7 bases, J lost 0 bases, and 18 bases lay in between. In DNA form, the CDR3 reads TGTGCCAGTATTGAGGGCACAGGATCAGTGAACACTGAAGCTTTCTTT. The encoded protein is CASIEGTGSVNTEAFF.

This clonotype was seen a handful of times. The V and J genes are TRBV5-1 and TRBJ2-3; D remains unclear. The CDR3 loop spans 14 amino acids. Germline V lookup: CDR1 SGHRS, CDR2 YFSETQ. Trimming removed 0 bases from V and 4 bases from J, with 9 bases in between. This CDR3 reads CASSLDHSPDTQYF. The CDR3 DNA reads as TGCGCCAGCAGCTTGGATCATAGTCCAGATACGCAGTATTTT.

Many counts were recorded for this clonotype. This chain links TRBV10-3 with TRBJ1-1, with D possibly TRBD1 on 5 matching bases. The CDR3 runs 12 residues. The germline V and J ends were trimmed by 7 bases and 1 base, with 7 bases remaining between them. Germline loops: CDR1 ENHRY, CDR2 SYGVKD. The CDR3 DNA sequence: TGTGCCATCACTACAGGGAACACTGAAGCTTTCTTT. This codes for CAITTGNTEAFF.

This clonotype turned up a few times. CDR3 loop: CASSLAEGASGAFF. The CDR3 DNA follows: TGCGCCAGCAGCCTAGCAGAGGGAGCTTCTGGAGCTTTCTTT. This chain connects TRBV4-1 to TRBJ1-1, with D uncertain. Per the germline V gene, CDR1 is MGHRA and CDR2 is YSYEKL. The CDR3 runs 14 residues. V shed 4 bases and J shed 10 bases, with 19 bases lying between them.

This rearrangement joins TRBV5-1 to TRBJ2-5; D could derive from TRBD1 or TRBD2 (6 bases each). The germline V gene encodes CDR1 SGHRS and CDR2 YFSETQ. The V end was cut by 4 bases, the J end by 1 base, with 14 bases between. CDR3 length: 15 amino acids. CDR3 in DNA: TGCGCCAGCAGCCAAACTGGGGGGCTCCAAGAGACCCAGTACTTC. It encodes CASSQTGGLQETQYF.

J is TRBJ2-1 and V is TRBV24-1; possibly TRBD1 for D (5 bases). CDR1 is KGHDR, CDR2 SFDVKD, per germline. The CDR3 contains 16 residues. The V end lost 1 base, the J end lost 7 bases, and 16 bases lay between the germline ends. CDR3 bases: TGTGCCACCAGTGATTTTGGGGCTGGGTTAGAGAATGAGCAGTTCTTC. It translates to CATSDFGAGLENEQFF.

The chain links TRBV11-2 to TRBJ1-4; D remains unclear. Germline CDR1 is SGHAT and CDR2 is FQNNGV. The CDR3 runs to 12 residues. V was trimmed by 3 bases and J by 6 bases, leaving 5 bases between them. This CDR3 reads CASSFPDEKLFF. The CDR3 DNA follows: TGTGCCAGCAGCTTCCCTGATGAAAAACTGTTTTTT.

This clonotype appeared a few times. This chain connects TRBV4-1 to TRBJ2-5, with a possible D match to TRBD1 (5 bases). V was cut by 1 base and J by 5 bases, with 11 bases left in between. Per the germline V gene, CDR1 is MGHRA and CDR2 is YSYEKL. CDR3 length equals 14 residues. CDR3 in amino acids: CASSQVAGSETQYF. In nucleotides, the CDR3 is TGCGCCAGCAGCCAAGTTGCAGGGTCGGAGACCCAGTACTTC.

This clonotype appeared once. The chain carries TRBV6-6 and TRBJ2-4, with a possible D match to TRBD2 (5 bases). V was cut by 7 bases and J by 9 bases, with 13 bases left in between. CDR1 is MNHNY and CDR2 is SVGAGI in the germline V gene (reference sequence). CDR3 length: 12 amino acids. CDR3 in amino acids: CASTEGRGIQYF. CDR3 DNA: TGTGCCAGCACCGAGGGCCGTGGCATTCAGTACTTC.

V gene TRBV4-2 combines with J gene TRBJ1-1, with D perhaps TRBD1 (5 bases). Trimming stripped 4 bases from V and 3 bases from J, with 18 bases between. CDR1 is LGHNA, CDR2 YNFKEQ, per germline. The CDR3 loop spans 16 amino acids. The CDR3 protein is CASSPRGAGMYTEAFF. The DNA for the CDR3 is TGTGCCAGCAGCCCTCGAGGGGCAGGGATGTACACTGAAGCTTTCTTT.

The chain recombines TRBV4-1 with TRBJ2-3, with D perhaps matching TRBD1 or TRBD2 (5 bases each). V lost 4 bases to trimming and J lost 1 base, with 9 bases between them. The CDR3 loop spans 14 amino acids. Per germline, CDR1 MGHRA and CDR2 YSYEKL. CDR3 sequence reads: CASSLPGRTDTQYF. The CDR3 DNA sequence: TGCGCCAGCAGCCTACCGGGACGCACAGATACGCAGTATTTT.